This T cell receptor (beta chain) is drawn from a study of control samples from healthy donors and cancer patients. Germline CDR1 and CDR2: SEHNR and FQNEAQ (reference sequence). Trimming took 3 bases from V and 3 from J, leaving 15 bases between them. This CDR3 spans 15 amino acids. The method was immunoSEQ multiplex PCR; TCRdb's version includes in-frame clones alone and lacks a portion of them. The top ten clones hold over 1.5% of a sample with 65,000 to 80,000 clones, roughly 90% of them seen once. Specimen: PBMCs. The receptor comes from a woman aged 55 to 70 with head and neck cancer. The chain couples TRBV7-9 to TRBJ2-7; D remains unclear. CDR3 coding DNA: TGTGCCAGCAGCTTCACCGGACCACCCCACTACGAGCAGTACTTC. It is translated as CASSFTGPPHYEQYF.